The 14 T cell receptor beta chains below all came from one sample that was sequenced in a study of beta chain features in type 1 diabetes. These receptors are not linked to any known antigen. Regarding the study as a whole: All four CD4+ subsets of Type 1 diabetes patients contained TCRB CDR3s that were moderately but significantly shorter.

The authors reverse transcribed all of the isolated RNA, so sequencing captured expressed TCRB transcripts. Assay used: immunoSEQ multiplex PCR; TCRdb lists only in-frame clones, some missing. The sample consists of approximately 260,000 clones, around 22% of them appearing once. The sequencing input was naive CD4+ T cells from blood. These receptors were collected from a woman aged 25 to 39 with type 1 diabetes.

This clone was observed a few times. In DNA, the CDR3 is TGCGCCAGCAGCTTGTCTGGCGGGAGGGTCGATGAGCAGTTCTTC. Protein: CASSLSGGRVDEQFF. The V and J genes are TRBV5-1 and TRBJ2-1, with 9 positions matching TRBD2. This CDR3 region has 15 residues. The V segment lost 1 base and the J segment 8 bases; nucleotides outside the gene matches: 7. Looked up from germline, CDR1 is SGHRS and CDR2 is YFSETQ.

The V and J genes are TRBV30 and TRBJ2-2; 10 positions match TRBD2. Looked up from germline, CDR1 is GTSNPN and CDR2 is SVGIG (reference sequence). The CDR3 is made up of 15 amino acids. V lost 3 bases to trimming and J lost 5 bases; unmatched junction nucleotides: 6. The CDR3 sequence: CAWSGTSVSTGELFF. CDR3 DNA: TGTGCCTGGAGCGGGACTAGCGTTTCTACCGGGGAGCTGTTTTTT.

The rearrangement joins TRBV7-9 to TRBJ2-7; 9 bases map to TRBD1. V gave up 5 bases and J gave up 2 bases; unmatched junction bases: 7. Germline values: CDR1 SEHNR, CDR2 FQNEAQ (reference sequence). The CDR3 contains 15 residues. The CDR3 DNA reads TGTGCCAGCAGCCTGATAGGGGACAGGGCCTACGAGCAGTACTTC. It specifies CASSLIGDRAYEQYF. The complete variable domain, with remaining parts taken from reference TRBV7-9 and TRBJ2-7, reads DTGVSQNPRHKITKRGQNVTFRCDPISEHNRLYWYRQTLGQGPEFLTYFQNEAQLEKSRLLSDRFSAERPKGSFSTLEIQRTEQGDSAMYLCASSLIGDRAYEQYFGPGTRLTVT.

This clone was recorded a few times. The chain links TRBV4-1 to TRBJ1-5, with D tentatively TRBD1 (5 bases). CDR1 MGHRA and CDR2 YSYEKL come from the germline V gene. This CDR3 comprises 16 residues. Trimming took 4 bases from V and 2 from J, leaving 15 bases between them. The CDR3 DNA is TGCGCCAGCAGCCCCCACCGGGGGAGAGGCAATCAGCCCCAGCATTTT. It is translated as CASSPHRGRGNQPQHF.

On this clone: Its ends do not fully match the called genes, so a read error is possible. V usage is TRBV29-1 and J usage is TRBJ1-2; TRBD1 agrees at 12 bases. Germline lookup yields CDR1 SQVTM and CDR2 ANQGSEA. The CDR3 has 15 amino acids. The CDR3, as DNA: TGCAGCATTGAATCCCGGGACAGGGGGCACCATGGCTACACCTTC. Protein sequence: CSIESRDRGHHGYTF. Full variable domain (missing parts from reference TRBV29-1 and TRBJ1-2): SAVISQKPSRDICQRGTSLTIQCQVDSQVTMMFWYRQQPGQSLTLIATANQGSEATYESGFVIDKFPISRPNLTFSTLTVSNMSPEDSSIYLCSIESRDRGHHGYTFGSGTRLTVV.

There are a few counts of this clone. Other DNA sequences in this sample translate to the same CDR3. The J gene is TRBJ2-1, the V gene TRBV6-1, with D perhaps TRBD1 (6 bases). The CDR3 length is 15 residues. Germline CDR1 is MNHNS and CDR2 is SASEGT. With 3 bases removed from V and 2 bases from J, the gap between germline ends came to 11 bases. CDR3 amino acids: CASSEGRGTYNEQFF. Written as DNA, the CDR3 is TGTGCCAGCAGTGAGGGCAGGGGAACCTACAATGAGCAGTTCTTC.

This clone was counted between two and nine times. This chain links TRBV4-2 with TRBJ2-7; TRBD2 matches 7 bases. Per germline, CDR1 LGHNA and CDR2 YNFKEQ. The V and J ends lost 4 bases and 3 bases, in that order; junction bases with no gene match: 12. The CDR3 spans 16 residues. CDR3 sequence reads: CASSLTPGLRNYEQYF. For the CDR3, the DNA is TGTGCCAGCAGCCTGACGCCGGGACTACGAAACTACGAGCAGTACTTC.

This clone has just a few counts. CDR3 nucleotides: TGTGCCTGGAAAACAGGGGGCTCAGGGACCCAGTACTTC. This encodes CAWKTGGSGTQYF. The chain is built from TRBV30 and TRBJ2-5; 9 bases map to TRBD1. V gave up 4 bases and J gave up 7 bases; unmatched junction bases: 7. The CDR3 runs to 13 residues. CDR1 and CDR2 from the germline V gene are GTSNPN and SVGIG (reference sequence).

This clone was seen a few times. The rearrangement links TRBV6-5 to TRBJ2-5, with a tentative D call TRBD1 (5 bases). CDR1 and CDR2 (germline): MNHEY, SVGAGI. The V and J ends lost 6 bases and 5 bases respectively, with 19 bases between them. There are 15 residues in the CDR3. The CDR3 region is CASSRTGHPDETQYF. Written as DNA, the CDR3 is TGTGCCAGCAGCCGAACCGGACACCCTGACGAGACCCAGTACTTC.

This rearrangement joins TRBV5-1 to TRBJ2-7; D is possibly TRBD2 (7 bases). V shed 1 base and J shed 3 bases, with 17 bases lying between them. CDR1 and CDR2 (germline): SGHRS, YFSETQ. The CDR3 sequence is 16 residues long. The CDR3 here is CASSLMGGAILYEQYF. The CDR3 bases are TGCGCCAGCAGCTTGATGGGGGGGGCCATCCTCTACGAGCAGTACTTC.

The chain employs TRBV27 and TRBJ1-2, with 10 bases matching TRBD1. CDR1 is MNHEY and CDR2 is SMNVEV in the germline V gene (reference sequence). The CDR3 has 15 residues. V lost 6 bases, J lost 3 bases, and 7 bases stayed unmatched. Here the CDR3 reads CASSRQGAGHYGYTF. The CDR3 bases are TGTGCCAGCAGCCGACAGGGGGCAGGACACTATGGCTACACCTTC.

This clone was seen a few times. The rearrangement uses TRBV7-3 and TRBJ2-1, with a tentative D call TRBD1 (5 bases). The CDR3 is 16 residues long. The germline V and J ends were trimmed by 2 bases and 8 bases, with 19 bases remaining between them. Germline loops: CDR1 SGHTA, CDR2 FQGTGA. This chain's CDR3 is CASSLLGQVGYDEQFF. The CDR3 DNA follows: TGTGCCAGCAGCTTATTGGGGCAAGTTGGATATGATGAGCAGTTCTTC.

V is TRBV30 and J is TRBJ2-3; the match to TRBD1 covers 9 bases. This CDR3 is 16 amino acids long. CDR1 and CDR2 (germline): GTSNPN, SVGIG (reference sequence). Losses at the gene ends were 2 bases for V and 0 bases for J; bases not matched to a gene: 6. The CDR3 loop reads CAWSKPTGGSTDTQYF. The CDR3 DNA follows: TGTGCCTGGAGTAAACCGACAGGGGGAAGCACAGATACGCAGTATTTT.

This clone has just one count. The chain uses TRBV9 and TRBJ1-2; TRBD1 agrees at 8 bases. The CDR3 length is 13 residues. The ends lost 4 bases at V and 8 bases at J; junction bases unmatched: 7. Germline V gene lookup returns CDR1 SGDLS and CDR2 YYNGEE. CDR3 coding DNA: TGTGCCAGCAGCTCGAGGACAGGGCAAGGCTACACCTTC. Amino acid sequence: CASSSRTGQGYTF.